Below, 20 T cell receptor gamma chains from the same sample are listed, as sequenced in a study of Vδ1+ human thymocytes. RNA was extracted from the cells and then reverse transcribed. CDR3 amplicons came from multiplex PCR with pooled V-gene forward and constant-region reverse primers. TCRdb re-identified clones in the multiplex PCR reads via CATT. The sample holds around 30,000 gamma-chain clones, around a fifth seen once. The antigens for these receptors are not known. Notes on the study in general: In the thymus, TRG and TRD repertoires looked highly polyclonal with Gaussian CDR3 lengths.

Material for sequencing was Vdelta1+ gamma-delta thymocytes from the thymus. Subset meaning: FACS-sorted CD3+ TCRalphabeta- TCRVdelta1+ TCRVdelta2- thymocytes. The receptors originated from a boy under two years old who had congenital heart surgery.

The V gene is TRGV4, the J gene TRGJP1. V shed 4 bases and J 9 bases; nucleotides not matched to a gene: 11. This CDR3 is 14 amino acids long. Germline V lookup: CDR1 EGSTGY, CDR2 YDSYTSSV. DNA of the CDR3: TGTGCCACCTGGGAGGGGCAAGAGAGTTGGTTCAAGATATTT. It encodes CATWEGQESWFKIF.

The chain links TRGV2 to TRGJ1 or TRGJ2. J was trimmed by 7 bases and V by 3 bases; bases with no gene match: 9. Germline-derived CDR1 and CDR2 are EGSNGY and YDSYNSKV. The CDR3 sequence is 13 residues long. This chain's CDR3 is CATWDRLAYKKLF. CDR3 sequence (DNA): TGTGCCACCTGGGACAGGCTGGCCTATAAGAAACTCTTT.

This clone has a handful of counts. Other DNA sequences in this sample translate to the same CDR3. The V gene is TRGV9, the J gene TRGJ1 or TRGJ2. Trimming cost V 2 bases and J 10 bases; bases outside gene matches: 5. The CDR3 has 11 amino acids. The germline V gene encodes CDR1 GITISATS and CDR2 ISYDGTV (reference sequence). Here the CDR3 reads CALWEGHKKLF. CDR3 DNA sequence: TGTGCCTTGTGGGAGGGACACAAGAAACTCTTT.

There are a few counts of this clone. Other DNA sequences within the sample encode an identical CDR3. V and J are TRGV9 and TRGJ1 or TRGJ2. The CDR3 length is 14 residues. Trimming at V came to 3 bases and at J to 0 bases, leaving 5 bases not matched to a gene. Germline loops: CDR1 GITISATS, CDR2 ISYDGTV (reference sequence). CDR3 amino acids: CALWESLNYYKKLF. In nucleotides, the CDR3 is TGTGCCTTGTGGGAGTCCCTGAATTATTATAAGAAACTCTTT.

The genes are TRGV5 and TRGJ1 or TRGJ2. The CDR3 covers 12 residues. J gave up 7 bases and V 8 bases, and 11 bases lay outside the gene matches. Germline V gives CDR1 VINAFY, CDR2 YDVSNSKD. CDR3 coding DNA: TGTGCCACCTACCCGACCTGGTATAAGAAACTCTTT. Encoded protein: CATYPTWYKKLF.

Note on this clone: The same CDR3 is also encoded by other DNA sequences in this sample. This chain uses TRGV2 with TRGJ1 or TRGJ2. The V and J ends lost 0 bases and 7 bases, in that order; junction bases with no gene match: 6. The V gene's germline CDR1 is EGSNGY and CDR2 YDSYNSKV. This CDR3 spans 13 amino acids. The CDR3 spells CATWDGPKYKKLF. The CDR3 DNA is TGTGCCACCTGGGACGGGCCGAAGTATAAGAAACTCTTT.

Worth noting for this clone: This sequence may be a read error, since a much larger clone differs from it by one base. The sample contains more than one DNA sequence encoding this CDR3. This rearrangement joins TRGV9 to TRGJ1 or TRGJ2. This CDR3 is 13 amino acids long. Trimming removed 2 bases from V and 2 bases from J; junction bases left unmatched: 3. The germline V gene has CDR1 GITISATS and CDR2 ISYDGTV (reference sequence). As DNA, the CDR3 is TGTGCCTTGTGGGAGGAGGATTATTATAAGAAACTCTTT. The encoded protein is CALWEEDYYKKLF.

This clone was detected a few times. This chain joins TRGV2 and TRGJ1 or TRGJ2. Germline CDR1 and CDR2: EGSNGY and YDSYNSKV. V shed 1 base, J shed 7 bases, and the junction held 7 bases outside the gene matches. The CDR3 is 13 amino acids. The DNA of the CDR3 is TGTGCCACCTGGGACGGCGGTAAGTATAAGAAACTCTTT. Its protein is CATWDGGKYKKLF.

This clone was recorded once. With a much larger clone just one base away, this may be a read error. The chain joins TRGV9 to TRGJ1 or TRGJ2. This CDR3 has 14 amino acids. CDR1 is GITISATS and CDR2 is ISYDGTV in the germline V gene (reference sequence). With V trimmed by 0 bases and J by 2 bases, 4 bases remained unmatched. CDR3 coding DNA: TGTGCCTTGTGGGAGGTGCAGTATTATTATAAGAAACTCTTT. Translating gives CALWEVQYYYKKLF.

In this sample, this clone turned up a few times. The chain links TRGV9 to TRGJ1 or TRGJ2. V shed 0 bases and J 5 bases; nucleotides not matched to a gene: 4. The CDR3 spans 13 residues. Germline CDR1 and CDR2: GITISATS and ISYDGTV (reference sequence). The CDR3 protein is CALWEVMNYKKLF. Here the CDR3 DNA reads TGTGCCTTGTGGGAGGTGATGAATTATAAGAAACTCTTT.

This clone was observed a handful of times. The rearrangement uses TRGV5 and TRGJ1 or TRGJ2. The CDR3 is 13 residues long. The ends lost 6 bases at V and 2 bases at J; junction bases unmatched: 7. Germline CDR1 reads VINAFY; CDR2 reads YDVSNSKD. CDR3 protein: CATWLRDYYKKLF. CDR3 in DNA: TGTGCCACCTGGCTCCGGGATTATTATAAGAAACTCTTT.

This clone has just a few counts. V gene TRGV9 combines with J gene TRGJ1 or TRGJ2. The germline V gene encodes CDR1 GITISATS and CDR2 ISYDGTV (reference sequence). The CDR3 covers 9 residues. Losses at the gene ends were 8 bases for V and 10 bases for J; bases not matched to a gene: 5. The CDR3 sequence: CALLKKKLF. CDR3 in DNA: TGTGCCTTGTTAAAGAAGAAACTCTTT.

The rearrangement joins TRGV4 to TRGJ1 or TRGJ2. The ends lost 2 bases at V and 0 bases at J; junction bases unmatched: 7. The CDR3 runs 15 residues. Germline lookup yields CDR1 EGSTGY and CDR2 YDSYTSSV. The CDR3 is CATWDAISNYYKKLF. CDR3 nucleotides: TGTGCCACCTGGGATGCGATTTCGAATTATTATAAGAAACTCTTT.

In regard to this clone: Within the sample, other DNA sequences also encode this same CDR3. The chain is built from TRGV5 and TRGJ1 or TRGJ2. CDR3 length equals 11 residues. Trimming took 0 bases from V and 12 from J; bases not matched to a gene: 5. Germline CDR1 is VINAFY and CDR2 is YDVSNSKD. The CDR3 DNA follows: TGTGCCACCTGGGACAGGCTACGGAAACTCTTT. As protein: CATWDRLRKLF.

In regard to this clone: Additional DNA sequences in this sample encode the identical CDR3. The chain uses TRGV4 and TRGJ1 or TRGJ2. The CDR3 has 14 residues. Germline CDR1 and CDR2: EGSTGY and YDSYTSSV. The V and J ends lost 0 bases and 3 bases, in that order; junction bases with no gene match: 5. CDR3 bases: TGTGCCACCTGGGATGGGCCTGTTTATTATAAGAAACTCTTT. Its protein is CATWDGPVYYKKLF.

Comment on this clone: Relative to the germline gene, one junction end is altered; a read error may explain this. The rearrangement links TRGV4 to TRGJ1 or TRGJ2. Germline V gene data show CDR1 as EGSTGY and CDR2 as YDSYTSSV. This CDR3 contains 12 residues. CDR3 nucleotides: TGTGCCACCTGGAAGTATTATCATAAGAAACTCTTT. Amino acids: CATWKYYHKKLF.

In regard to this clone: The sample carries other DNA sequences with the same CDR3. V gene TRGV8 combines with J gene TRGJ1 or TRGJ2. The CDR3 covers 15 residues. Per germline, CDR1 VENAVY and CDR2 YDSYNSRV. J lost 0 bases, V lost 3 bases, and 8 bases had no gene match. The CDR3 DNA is TGTGCCACCTGGGATGGGTCCCCGAATTATTATAAGAAACTCTTT. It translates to CATWDGSPNYYKKLF.

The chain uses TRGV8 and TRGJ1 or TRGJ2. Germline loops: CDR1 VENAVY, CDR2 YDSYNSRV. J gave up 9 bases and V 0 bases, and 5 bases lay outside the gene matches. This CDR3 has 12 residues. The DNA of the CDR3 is TGTGCCACCTGGGATAGGTTTCGTAAGAAACTCTTT. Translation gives CATWDRFRKKLF.

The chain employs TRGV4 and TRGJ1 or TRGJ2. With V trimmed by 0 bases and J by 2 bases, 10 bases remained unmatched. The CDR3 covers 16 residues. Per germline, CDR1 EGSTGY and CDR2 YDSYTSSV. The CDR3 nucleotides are TGTGCCACCTGGGATGGGTCCCCATTCCATTATTATAAGAAACTCTTT. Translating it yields CATWDGSPFHYYKKLF.

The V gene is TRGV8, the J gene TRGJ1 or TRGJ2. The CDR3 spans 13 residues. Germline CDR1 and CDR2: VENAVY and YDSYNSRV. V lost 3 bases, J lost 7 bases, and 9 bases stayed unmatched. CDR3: CATWDDSGYKKLF. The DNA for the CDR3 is TGTGCCACCTGGGATGACTCGGGATATAAGAAACTCTTT.